This T cell receptor beta chain was captured by sequencing in a study of control samples from healthy donors and cancer patients. Sequencing was performed with immunoSEQ multiplex PCR; in TCRdb, only in-frame clones are kept and a portion is missing. The data contain around 48,000 clones, 85% to 95% of them seen just once; the ten biggest clones take up around 22%. This receptor was obtained from a woman between 50 and 59 years old with head and neck cancer. The sequencing sample was made of PBMCs.

CDR3: CASSFPGRREETQYF. The CDR3 DNA is TGTGCCAGCAGTTTCCCCGGACGCAGGGAAGAGACCCAGTACTTC. The chain couples TRBV28 to TRBJ2-5, with D perhaps matching TRBD1 (5 bases). The V end lost 3 bases, the J end lost 3 bases, and 14 bases lay between the germline ends. This CDR3 has 15 residues. Germline CDR1 and CDR2: MDHEN and SYDVKM. Drawing the rest from reference TRBV28 and TRBJ2-5, the complete variable domain is DVKVTQSSRYLVKRTGEKVFLECVQDMDHENMFWYRQDPGLGLRLIYFSYDVKMKEKGDIPEGYSVSREKKERFSLILESASTNQTSMYLCASSFPGRREETQYFGPGTRLLVL.